The sequence of this T cell receptor (beta chain) was determined in a study of cytomegalovirus exposure and HLA in healthy donors. Broader study findings: While the bulk of TCR sequences proved rare, some public TCRs turned up in many donors. Certain indistinguishable V segments, among them TRBV6-2 and TRBV6-3, were excluded.

The PCR had 60 Vbeta and 13 Jbeta primers. Some clones are missing from TCRdb's copy, which holds only in-frame ones; the method was immunoSEQ multiplex PCR. The table lists about 250,000 clones, around nine tenths of them singletons. V was shortened by 0 bases and J by 0 bases, with 12 bases between the two germline ends. The CDR3 is made up of 17 amino acids. CDR1 and CDR2 (germline): LNHNV, YYDKDF (reference sequence). Healthy people donating bone marrow made up the donors. Notes on this clone: The antigen is unknown.

Sequenced material: PBMCs. V gene TRBV15 combines with J gene TRBJ1-5, with no clear D. This sequence was found in a girl aged 2-9 years in good health and CMV-seronegative. In DNA, the CDR3 is TGTGCCACCAGCAGAGATAGCGTGACGTTTAGCAATCAGCCCCAGCATTTT. Its translation is CATSRDSVTFSNQPQHF. The full variable domain, completed using reference TRBV15 and TRBJ1-5, is DAMVIQNPRYQVTQFGKPVTLSCSQTLNHNVMYWYQQKSSQAPKLLFHYYDKDFNNEADTPDNFQSRRPNTSFCFLDIRSPGLGDTAMYLCATSRDSVTFSNQPQHFGDGTRLSIL.